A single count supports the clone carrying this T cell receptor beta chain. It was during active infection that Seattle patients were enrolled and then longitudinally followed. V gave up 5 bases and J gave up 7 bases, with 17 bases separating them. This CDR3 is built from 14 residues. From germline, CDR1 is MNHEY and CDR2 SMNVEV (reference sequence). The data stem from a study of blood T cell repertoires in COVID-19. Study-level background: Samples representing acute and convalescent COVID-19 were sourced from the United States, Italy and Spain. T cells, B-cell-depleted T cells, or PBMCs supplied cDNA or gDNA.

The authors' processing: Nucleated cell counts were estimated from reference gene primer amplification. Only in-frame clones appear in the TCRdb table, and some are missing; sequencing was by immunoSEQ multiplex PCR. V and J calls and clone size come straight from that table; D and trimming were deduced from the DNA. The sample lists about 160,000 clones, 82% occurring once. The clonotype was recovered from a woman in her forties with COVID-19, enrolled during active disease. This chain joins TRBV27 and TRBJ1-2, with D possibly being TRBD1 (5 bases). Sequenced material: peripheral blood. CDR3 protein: CASSLAGGISGYTF. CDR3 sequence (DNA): TGTGCCAGCAGTCTAGCCGGGGGGATAAGTGGCTACACCTTC.